The source of this T cell receptor (beta chain) is a study of blood T cells in healthy people across ages. Study-wide results and caveats: TCR beta diversity was tightly associated with the proportion of naive T cells.

A second PCR, run for 7 to 11 cycles, used a sample-barcoded 5' primer plus a J-beta primer mix. All samples yielded 3 million or more CDR3-containing paired-end reads. MiXCR was run by TCRdb on the 5' RACE reads, yielding one entry per CDR3 protein. The table lists about 1.1 million distinct CDR3 sequences, 35% to 45% of them singletons. The V end lost 1 base, the J end lost 6 bases, and 16 bases lay between the germline ends. Germline loops: CDR1 DFQATT, CDR2 SNEGSKA (reference sequence). The CDR3 covers 15 residues. In regard to this clonotype: Its cognate antigen is unknown.

The individuals who served as donors were healthy Caucasians living in Russia, aged roughly 6 to 100. About 10 milliliters of peripheral blood were drawn from each donor. The sample taken for sequencing was blood. V and J are TRBV20-1 and TRBJ2-1; D is possibly TRBD1 or TRBD2 (5 bases each). This receptor was identified in a man aged 18 to 30 in good health. The CDR3 coding sequence is TGCAGTGCTAGAGGGGACCCAGGGCAAGGCAATGAGCAGTTCTTC. Encoded protein: CSARGDPGQGNEQFF.